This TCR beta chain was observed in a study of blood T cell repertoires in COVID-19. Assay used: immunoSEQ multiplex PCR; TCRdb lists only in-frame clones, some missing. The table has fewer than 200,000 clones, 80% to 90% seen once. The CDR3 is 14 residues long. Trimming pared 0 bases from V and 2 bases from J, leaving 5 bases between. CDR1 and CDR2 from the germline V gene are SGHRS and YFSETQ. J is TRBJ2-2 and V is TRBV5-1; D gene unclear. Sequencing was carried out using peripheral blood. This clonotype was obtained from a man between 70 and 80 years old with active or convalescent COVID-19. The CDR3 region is CASSLDPNTGELFF. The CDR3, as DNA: TGCGCCAGCAGCTTGGATCCAAACACCGGGGAGCTGTTTTTT. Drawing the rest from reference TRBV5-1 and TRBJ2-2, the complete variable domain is KAGVTQTPRYLIKTRGQQVTLSCSPISGHRSVSWYQQTPGQGLQFLFEYFSETQRNKGNFPGRFSGRQFSNSRSEMNVSTLELGDSALYLCASSLDPNTGELFFGEGSRLTVL.